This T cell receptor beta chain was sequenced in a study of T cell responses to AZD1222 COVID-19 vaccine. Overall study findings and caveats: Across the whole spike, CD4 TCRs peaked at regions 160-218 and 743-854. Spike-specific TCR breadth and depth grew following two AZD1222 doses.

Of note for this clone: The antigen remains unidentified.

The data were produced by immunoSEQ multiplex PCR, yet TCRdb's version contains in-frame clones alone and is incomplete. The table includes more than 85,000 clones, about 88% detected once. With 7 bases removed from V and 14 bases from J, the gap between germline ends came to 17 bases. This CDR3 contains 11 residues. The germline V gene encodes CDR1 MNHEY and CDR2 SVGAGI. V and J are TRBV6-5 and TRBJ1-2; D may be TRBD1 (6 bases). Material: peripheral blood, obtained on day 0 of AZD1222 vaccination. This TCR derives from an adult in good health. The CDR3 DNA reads TGTGCCAGCAACGAAGGGGGGAAGGTTACCTTC. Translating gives CASNEGGKVTF.